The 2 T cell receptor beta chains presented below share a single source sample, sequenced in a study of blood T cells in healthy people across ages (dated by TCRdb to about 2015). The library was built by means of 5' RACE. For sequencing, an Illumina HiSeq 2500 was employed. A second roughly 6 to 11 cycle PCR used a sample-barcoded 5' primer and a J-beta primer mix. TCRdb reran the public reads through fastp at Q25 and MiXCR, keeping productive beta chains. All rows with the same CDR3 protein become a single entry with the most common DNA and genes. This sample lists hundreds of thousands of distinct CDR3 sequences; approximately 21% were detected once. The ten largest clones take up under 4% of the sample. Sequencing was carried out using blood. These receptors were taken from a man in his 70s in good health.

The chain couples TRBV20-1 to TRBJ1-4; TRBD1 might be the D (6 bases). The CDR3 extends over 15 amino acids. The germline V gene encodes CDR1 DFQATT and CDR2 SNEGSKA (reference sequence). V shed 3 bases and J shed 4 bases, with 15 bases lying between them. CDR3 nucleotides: TGCAGTGCTAGCCGACCAGGGGCCCTTAATGAAAAACTGTTTTTT. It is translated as CSASRPGALNEKLFF.

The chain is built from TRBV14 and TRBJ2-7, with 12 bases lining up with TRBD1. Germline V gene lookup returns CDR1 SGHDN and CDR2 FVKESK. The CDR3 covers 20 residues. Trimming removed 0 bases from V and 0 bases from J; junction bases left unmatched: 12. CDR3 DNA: TGTGCCAGCAGCCAAGAGGGACAGGGGGCGCGGAGGGCGCTCTCCTACGAGCAGTACTTC. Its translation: CASSQEGQGARRALSYEQYF.